This T cell receptor (beta chain) was obtained from a study of blood T cell repertoires in COVID-19. Looking at the study overall: From the United States, Italy and Spain came samples of acute and convalescent COVID-19. T cells, B-cell-depleted T cells, or PBMCs provided the cDNA or gDNA that served as material.

Study processing details: Amplification of reference gene primers provided the estimated nucleated cell counts. Using immunoSEQ multiplex PCR, the repertoire was profiled, and TCRdb retains in-frame clones only, with some absent. V and J calls and clone size are those listed in that table; D and trimming were worked out from the DNA. This sample yields approximately 500,000 clones, of which less than 90% are seen a single time; about 8% belongs to the top ten. The germline V gene encodes CDR1 KGHSH and CDR2 LQKENI. The junction had 4 bases not matched to a gene; V was cut back by 3 bases and J by 6 bases. The CDR3 consists of 15 residues. While infection was still active, Seattle patients were enrolled and then followed longitudinally.

This clonotype was sampled from a woman between 50 and 59 years old with COVID-19, enrolled during active disease. This chain connects TRBV18 to TRBJ2-1; TRBD1 matches at 11 bases. Sequenced sample: peripheral blood. The CDR3 loop reads CASSPRGTGGNEQFF. CDR3 bases: TGTGCCAGCTCACCTCGGGGGACAGGGGGCAATGAGCAGTTCTTC.